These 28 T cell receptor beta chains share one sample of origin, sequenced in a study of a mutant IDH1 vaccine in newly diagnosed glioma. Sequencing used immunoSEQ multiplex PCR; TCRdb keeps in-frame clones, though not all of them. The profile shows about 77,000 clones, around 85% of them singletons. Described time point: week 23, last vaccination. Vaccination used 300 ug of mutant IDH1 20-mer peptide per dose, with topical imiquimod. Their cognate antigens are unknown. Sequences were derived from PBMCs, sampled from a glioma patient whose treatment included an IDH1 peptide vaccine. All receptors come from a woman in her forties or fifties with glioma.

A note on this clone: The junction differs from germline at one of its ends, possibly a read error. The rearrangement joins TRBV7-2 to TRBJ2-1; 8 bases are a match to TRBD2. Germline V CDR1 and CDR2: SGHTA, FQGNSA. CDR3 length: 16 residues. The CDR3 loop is CASNLEVREGDNEQFF. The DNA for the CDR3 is TGTGCCAGCAACTTAGAGGTCCGGGAGGGGGACAATGAGCAGTTCTTC.

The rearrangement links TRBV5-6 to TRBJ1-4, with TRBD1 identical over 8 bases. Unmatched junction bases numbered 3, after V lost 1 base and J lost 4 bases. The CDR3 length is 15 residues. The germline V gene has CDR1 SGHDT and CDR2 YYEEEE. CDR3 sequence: CASSLRQGFNEKLFF. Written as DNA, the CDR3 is TGTGCCAGCAGCTTGAGACAGGGGTTTAATGAAAAACTGTTTTTT.

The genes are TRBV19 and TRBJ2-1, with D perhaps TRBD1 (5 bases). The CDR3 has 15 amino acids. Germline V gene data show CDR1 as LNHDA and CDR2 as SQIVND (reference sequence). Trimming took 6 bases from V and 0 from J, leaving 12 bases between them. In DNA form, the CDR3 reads TGTGCCAGTAGGCCTACAGGAGTCTCCTACAATGAGCAGTTCTTC. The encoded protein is CASRPTGVSYNEQFF.

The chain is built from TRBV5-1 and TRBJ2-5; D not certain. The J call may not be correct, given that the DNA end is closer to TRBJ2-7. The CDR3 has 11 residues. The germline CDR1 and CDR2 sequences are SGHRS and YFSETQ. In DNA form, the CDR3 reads TGCGCCAGCAGCCCTTCCTACGAGCAGTACTTC. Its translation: CASSPSYEQYF.

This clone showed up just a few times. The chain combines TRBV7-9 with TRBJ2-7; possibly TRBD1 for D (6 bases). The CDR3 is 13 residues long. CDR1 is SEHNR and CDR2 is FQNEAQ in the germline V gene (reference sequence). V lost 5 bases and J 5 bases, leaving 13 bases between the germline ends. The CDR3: CASSPTQGDEQYF. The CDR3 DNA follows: TGTGCCAGCAGCCCTACACAGGGCGACGAGCAGTACTTC.

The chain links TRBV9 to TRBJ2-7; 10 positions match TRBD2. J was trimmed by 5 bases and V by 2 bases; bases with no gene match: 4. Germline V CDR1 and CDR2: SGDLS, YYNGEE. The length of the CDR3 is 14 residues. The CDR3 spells CASSVSGRADEQYF. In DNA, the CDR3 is TGTGCCAGCAGCGTCAGCGGGAGGGCCGACGAGCAGTACTTC.

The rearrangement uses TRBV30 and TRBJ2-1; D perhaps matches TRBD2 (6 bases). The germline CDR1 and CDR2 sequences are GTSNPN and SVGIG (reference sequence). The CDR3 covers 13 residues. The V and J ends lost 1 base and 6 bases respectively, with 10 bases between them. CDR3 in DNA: TGTGCCTGGAGTGCTGGAGGGCTCAATGAGCAGTTCTTC. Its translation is CAWSAGGLNEQFF.

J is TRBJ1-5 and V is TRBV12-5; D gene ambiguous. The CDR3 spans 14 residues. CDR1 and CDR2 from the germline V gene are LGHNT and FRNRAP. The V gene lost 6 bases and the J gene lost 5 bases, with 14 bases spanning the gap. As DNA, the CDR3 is TGTGCTAGTGGCTCATGGCCCGCTTATCAGCCCCAGCATTTT. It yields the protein CASGSWPAYQPQHF. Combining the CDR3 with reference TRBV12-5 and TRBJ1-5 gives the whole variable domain DARVTQTPRHKVTEMGQEVTMRCQPILGHNTVFWYRQTMMQGLELLAYFRNRAPLDDSGMPKDRFSAEMPDATLATLKIQPSEPRDSAVYFCASGSWPAYQPQHFGDGTRLSIL.

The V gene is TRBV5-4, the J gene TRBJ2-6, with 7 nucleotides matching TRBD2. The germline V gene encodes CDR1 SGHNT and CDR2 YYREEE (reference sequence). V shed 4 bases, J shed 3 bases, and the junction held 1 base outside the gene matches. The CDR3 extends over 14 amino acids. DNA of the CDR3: TGTGCCAGCAGCGGGAGGGATGGGGCCAACGTCCTGACTTTC. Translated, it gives CASSGRDGANVLTF.

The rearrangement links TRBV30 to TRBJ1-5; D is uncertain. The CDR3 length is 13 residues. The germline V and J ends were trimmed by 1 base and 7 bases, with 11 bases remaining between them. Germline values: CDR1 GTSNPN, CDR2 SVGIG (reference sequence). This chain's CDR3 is CAWSEHVKQPQHF. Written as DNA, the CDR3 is TGTGCCTGGAGTGAACATGTTAAGCAGCCCCAGCATTTT.

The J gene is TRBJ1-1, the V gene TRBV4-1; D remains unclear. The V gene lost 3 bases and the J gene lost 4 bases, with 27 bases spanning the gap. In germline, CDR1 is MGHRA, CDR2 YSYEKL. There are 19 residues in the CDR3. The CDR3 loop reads CASSHSKLRTAVKGTEAFF. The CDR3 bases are TGCGCCAGCAGCCATTCCAAACTCCGGACGGCAGTTAAGGGCACTGAAGCTTTCTTT.

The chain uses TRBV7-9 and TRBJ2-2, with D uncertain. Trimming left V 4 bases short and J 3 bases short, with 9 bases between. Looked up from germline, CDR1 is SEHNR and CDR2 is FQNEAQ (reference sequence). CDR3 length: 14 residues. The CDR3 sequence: CASSSQQYTGELFF. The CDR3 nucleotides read TGTGCCAGCAGCTCCCAACAATACACCGGGGAGCTGTTTTTT.

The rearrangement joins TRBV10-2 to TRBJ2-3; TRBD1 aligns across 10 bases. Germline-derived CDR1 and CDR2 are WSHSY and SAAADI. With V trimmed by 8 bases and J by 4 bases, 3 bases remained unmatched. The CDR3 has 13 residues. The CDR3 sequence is CASRDRGADTQYF. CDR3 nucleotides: TGCGCCAGCCGGGACAGGGGAGCAGATACGCAGTATTTT.

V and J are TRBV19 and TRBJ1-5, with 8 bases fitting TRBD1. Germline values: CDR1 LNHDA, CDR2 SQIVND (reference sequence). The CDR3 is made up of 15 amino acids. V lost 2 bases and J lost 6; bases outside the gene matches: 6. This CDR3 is CASSIWQGARQPQHF. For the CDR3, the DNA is TGTGCCAGTAGTATATGGCAGGGGGCTCGTCAGCCCCAGCATTTT.

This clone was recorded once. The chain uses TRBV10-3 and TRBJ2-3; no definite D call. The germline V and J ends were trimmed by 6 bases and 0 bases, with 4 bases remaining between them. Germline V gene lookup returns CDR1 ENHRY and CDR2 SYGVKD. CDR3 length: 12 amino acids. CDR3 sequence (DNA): TGTGCCATCAGGGGTAGCACAGATACGCAGTATTTT. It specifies CAIRGSTDTQYF.

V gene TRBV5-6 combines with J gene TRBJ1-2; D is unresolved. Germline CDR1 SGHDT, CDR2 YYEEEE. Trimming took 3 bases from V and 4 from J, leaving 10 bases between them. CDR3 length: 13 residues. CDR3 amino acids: CASSSTVIYGYTF. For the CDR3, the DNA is TGTGCCAGCAGCTCGACGGTGATCTATGGCTACACCTTC. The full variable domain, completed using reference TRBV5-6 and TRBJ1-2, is DAGVTQSPTHLIKTRGQQVTLRCSPKSGHDTVSWYQQALGQGPQFIFQYYEEEERQRGNFPDRFSGHQFPNYSSELNVNALLLGDSALYLCASSSTVIYGYTFGSGTRLTVV.

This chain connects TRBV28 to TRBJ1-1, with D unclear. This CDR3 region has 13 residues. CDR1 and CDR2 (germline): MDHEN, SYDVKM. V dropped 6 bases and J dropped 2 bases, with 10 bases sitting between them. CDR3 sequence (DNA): TGTGCCAGCAGGGGAGGCATAAACACTGAAGCTTTCTTT. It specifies CASRGGINTEAFF. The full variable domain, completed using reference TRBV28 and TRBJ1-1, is DVKVTQSSRYLVKRTGEKVFLECVQDMDHENMFWYRQDPGLGLRLIYFSYDVKMKEKGDIPEGYSVSREKKERFSLILESASTNQTSMYLCASRGGINTEAFFGQGTRLTVV.

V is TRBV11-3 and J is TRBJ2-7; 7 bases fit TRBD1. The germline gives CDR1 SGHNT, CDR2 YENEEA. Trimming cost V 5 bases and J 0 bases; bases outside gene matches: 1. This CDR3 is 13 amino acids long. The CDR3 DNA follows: TGTGCCAGCAGCCGGGACAGCTCCTACGAGCAGTACTTC. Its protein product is CASSRDSSYEQYF.

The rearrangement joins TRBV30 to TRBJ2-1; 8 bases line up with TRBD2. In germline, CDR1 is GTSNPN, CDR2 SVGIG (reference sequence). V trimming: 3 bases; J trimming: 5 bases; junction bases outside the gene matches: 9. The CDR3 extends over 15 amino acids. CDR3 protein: CAWSPGLAGDNEQFF. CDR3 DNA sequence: TGTGCCTGGAGCCCCGGACTAGCCGGGGACAATGAGCAGTTCTTC.

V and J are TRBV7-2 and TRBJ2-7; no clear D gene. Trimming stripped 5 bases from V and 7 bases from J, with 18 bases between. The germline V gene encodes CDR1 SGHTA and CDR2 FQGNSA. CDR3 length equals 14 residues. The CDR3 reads CASSPDGRMGEQYF. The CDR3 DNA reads TGTGCCAGCAGCCCGGACGGTCGTATGGGTGAGCAGTACTTC.

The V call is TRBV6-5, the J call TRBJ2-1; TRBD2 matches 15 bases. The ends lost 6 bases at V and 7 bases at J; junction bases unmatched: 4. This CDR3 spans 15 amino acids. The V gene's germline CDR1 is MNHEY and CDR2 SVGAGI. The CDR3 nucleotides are TGTGCCAGCAGCCATGGACTAGCGGGAGGGAATGAGCAGTTCTTC. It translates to CASSHGLAGGNEQFF.

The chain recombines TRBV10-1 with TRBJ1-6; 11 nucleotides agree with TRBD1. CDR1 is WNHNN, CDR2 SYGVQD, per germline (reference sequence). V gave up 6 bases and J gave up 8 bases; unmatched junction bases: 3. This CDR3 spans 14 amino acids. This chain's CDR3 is CASREGQGDSPLHF. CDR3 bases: TGCGCCAGCAGGGAGGGACAGGGGGATTCACCCCTCCACTTT.

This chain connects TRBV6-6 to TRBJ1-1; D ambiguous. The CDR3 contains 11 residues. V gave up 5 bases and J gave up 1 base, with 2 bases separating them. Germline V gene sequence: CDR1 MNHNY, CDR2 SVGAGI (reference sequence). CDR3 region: CASSRNTEAFF. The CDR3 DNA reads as TGTGCCAGCAGTCGGAACACTGAAGCTTTCTTT.

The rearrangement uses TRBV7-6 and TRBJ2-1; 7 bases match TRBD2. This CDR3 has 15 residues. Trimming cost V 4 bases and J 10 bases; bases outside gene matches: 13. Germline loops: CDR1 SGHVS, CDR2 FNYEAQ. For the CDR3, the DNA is TGTGCCAGCAGCTCGCGAATCGGGACTATAAGCGAGCAGTTCTTC. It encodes CASSSRIGTISEQFF. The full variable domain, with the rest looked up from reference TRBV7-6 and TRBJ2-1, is GAGVSQSPRYKVTKRGQDVALRCDPISGHVSLYWYRQALGQGPEFLTYFNYEAQQDKSGLPNDRFSAERPEGSISTLTIQRTEQRDSAMYRCASSSRIGTISEQFFGPGTRLTVL.

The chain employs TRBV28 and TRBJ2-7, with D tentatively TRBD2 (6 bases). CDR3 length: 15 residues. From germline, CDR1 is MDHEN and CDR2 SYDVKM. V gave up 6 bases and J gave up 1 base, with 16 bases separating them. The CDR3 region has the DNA TGTGCCAGCAGGAGGTCGGGGGTACGGTCCTACGAGCAGTACTTC. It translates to CASRRSGVRSYEQYF.

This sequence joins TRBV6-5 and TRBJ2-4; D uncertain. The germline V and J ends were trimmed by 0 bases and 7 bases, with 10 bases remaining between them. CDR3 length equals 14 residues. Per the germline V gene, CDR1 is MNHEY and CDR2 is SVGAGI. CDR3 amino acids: CASSYSELGNIQYF. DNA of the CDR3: TGTGCCAGCAGTTACTCCGAACTGGGGAACATTCAGTACTTC.

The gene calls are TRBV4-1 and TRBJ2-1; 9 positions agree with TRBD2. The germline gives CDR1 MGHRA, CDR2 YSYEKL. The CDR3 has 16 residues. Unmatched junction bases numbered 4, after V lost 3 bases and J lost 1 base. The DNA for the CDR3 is TGCGCCAGCAGCCAGGGGACTAGCTGGTCCTACAATGAGCAGTTCTTC. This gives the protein CASSQGTSWSYNEQFF.

The CDR3 spells CASREAEGRAYEQYF. In DNA form, the CDR3 reads TGTGCCAGCAGGGAGGCCGAGGGTCGGGCCTACGAGCAGTACTTC. J is TRBJ2-7 and V is TRBV6-1; D possibly corresponds to TRBD2 (5 bases). V lost 6 bases, J lost 2 bases, and 17 bases lay in between. Germline V gene data show CDR1 as MNHNS and CDR2 as SASEGT. This CDR3 spans 15 amino acids.